This TCR beta chain was profiled in a study of blood T cells in healthy people across ages. Study-wide context: About one barcoded beta molecule per two T cells came from capture by template switching. Broader study findings: No one knew whether donors had CMV, which possibly confounded expanded clonotype changes. Diversity of TCR beta per million T cells declined in a roughly linear way with age. Long-lived donors carried more naive CD4+ cells and greater diversity than aged donors.

Through a sample-barcoded 5' primer and a J-beta primer mix, a second PCR was run for 7 to 11 cycles. TCRdb ran MiXCR on the 5' RACE reads and lists one entry per CDR3 protein. Of 2 million or so distinct CDR3 sequences in the sample, less than 50% were seen once. Concerning this clonotype: Its antigen is undetermined.

The CDR3 runs to 14 residues. In germline, CDR1 is SEHNR, CDR2 FQNEAQ (reference sequence). V was trimmed by 4 bases and J by 4 bases, leaving 13 bases between them. The rearrangement links TRBV7-9 to TRBJ1-2; no firm D call. The source material was blood. This clonotype originated in a woman aged 40 to 50 in good health. CDR3 residues: CASSSTEVPYGYTF. The DNA for the CDR3 is TGTGCCAGCAGCTCCACGGAGGTTCCCTATGGCTACACCTTC.